The source of this T cell receptor beta chain is a study of cytomegalovirus exposure and HLA in healthy donors (dated by TCRdb to the late 2010s). General notes on the study: In an earlier analysis of roughly 590 of the donors, 276 Gb of sequence data and approximately 100 million unique TCR beta sequences from roughly 180 million T cells were reported. Approximately 300 gigabases of sequencing data and around 85 million unique TCR sequences made up an early release that covered fewer than 650 HLA-typed donors. The genetic ancestry cluster associated with self-reported Caucasian donors included about 81% of the 300 to 400 genotyped donors. The study was designed to test whether signatures of past pathogen exposure could be identified by cataloging public T cell receptors. The study profiled the T cell repertoires of some 610 subjects by immunosequencing and related them to cytomegalovirus serostatus. Along with the approximately 650-subject first cohort, a separate validation cohort of over a hundred different subjects was used. High-throughput TCR immunosequencing, statistical association of individual TCRs with disease status, and machine learning were combined to predict cytomegalovirus infection status. To study patterns of TCR occurrence, a later analysis re-analyzed previously published TCR beta repertoires from several hundred donors and added high-resolution HLA genotyping. Rather than drawing on any new phenotypic data, the later analysis identified candidate immune exposures from TCR beta sequences and the way those sequences occurred across donors. An earlier analysis of 450 to 750 of the donors used high-throughput TCR beta sequencing to judge whether each TCR beta V gene segment behaved as functional or pseudogenic. Donor age, sex, ethnicity and CMV serostatus were compiled together with the repertoire data. A later genetic analysis used genome-wide SNP genotypes for about 65% of the roughly 670 donors, treating that subset as a discovery cohort. Every discovery cohort repertoire had been produced on one sequencing platform. Class I and class II HLA loci were covered by the typing at four-digit resolution. The number of typed donors differed by locus: about 620-640 for A, B, C, DRB1 and DQB1; some 500 for DQA1; around 610 for DPA1; and roughly 450 for DPB1. Because of strong linkage in the cohort, four to six DR-DQ haplotypes were treated as single units for association and clustering. On average, roughly 250,000 unique TCR beta nucleotide sequences were sequenced per donor among roughly 430 genotyped donors of the cohort, with roughly 18% of those sequences being non-productive. Paper-wide results and their limitations: The classifier was reported to diagnose cytomegalovirus status with high specificity and sensitivity in both the original and validation cohorts. The sequencing pipeline was judged likely to have produced a cluster of highly shared sequence variants as a technical artifact. A further reported finding was that TCR beta sequences accurately predicted the HLA-A and HLA-B alleles for most subjects in the first cohort. Presence/absence analyses assumed roughly uniform sequencing depth across donors, an assumption that may not hold. Broadly in line with IMGT annotations, most TCR beta V segments showed up in productive rearrangements about 90% or about 30% of the time in an earlier analysis of 587 of the donors. The authors suggested that the approach could potentially be extended to other disease states and immunological phenotypes. In this cohort, only TCR beta chains were sequenced, and detectable features were limited by the absence of alpha or paired-chain data. Immune exposure information for the cohort was limited to CMV serostatus. Strong co-occurrence of HLA alleles, especially DR and DQ, made assigning TCR associations to individual alleles difficult. Around 16 rarely observed V segments, including chromosome 9 orphons, were excluded from the earlier analysis of about 600 of the donors because counts were too low. At a false discovery rate of 0.05, a later analysis linked around 17,000 TCR beta sequences to specific HLA alleles. Correlated functional status among segregating V segments might be attributable to linkage disequilibrium, but an unknown experimental factor could not be ruled out. Across donors, most TCR sequences were observed very rarely, whereas some public TCRs were present in many individuals. A later analysis found that most CMV-associated TCR beta chains appeared HLA-restricted, with HLA associations seemingly driven largely by CMV exposure. A total of about 180 TCR beta chains were listed by the study as associated with cytomegalovirus. In vitro tests confirmed that three of the cytomegalovirus-associated TCR beta chains recognize cytomegalovirus antigens. In a later analysis, TCR association rates were found to vary across HLA loci, with the most associated TCRs seen for DRB1 alleles and the fewest for HLA-C alleles. In a later analysis, several top co-occurrence clusters were reported to appear linked to parvovirus B19, influenza, CMV and Epstein-Barr virus. Because some donors lacked HLA typing at each locus, the association tests relied only on the typed subset. A later genetic analysis reported fewer N-insertions in productive TCRs among donors in an Asian-associated ancestry cluster than the roughly 640-donor mean. In a later genetic analysis, a missense DCLRE1C variant was associated with V-gene and J-gene trimming of TCR beta chains, and the association was replicated in an independent cohort. In a later analysis, HLA-associated TCR beta chains showed more clonal expansion and lower generation probabilities than non-associated chains that were equally common. The 87-base-pair reads could not distinguish some IMGT-functional V segments, including TRBV6-2 and TRBV6-3, so those segments were excluded.

The library was produced with the immunoSEQ multiplex PCR assay. The multiplex PCR relied on a mix of 60 forward primers for TCR Vbeta segments and 13 reverse primers for TCR Jbeta segments. Amplification of the CDR3 region of rearranged TCR beta genes was performed with a multiplex PCR assay on genomic DNA. Amplified TCR beta libraries were sequenced as 87-base-pair reads on the Illumina HiSeq System. In the source study's methods: In a later analysis, some 80 million unique TCR beta chains were counted across the approximately 640 repertoires, and approximately 11 million of these chains were shared by at least two donors. To remove PCR and sequencing errors, raw reads were error-corrected and collapsed into unique sequences using a nearest-neighbor algorithm that merged closely related sequences. Alignment of CDR3 sequences to IMGT reference sequences was used to assign V, D and J gene segments. For a sequence to be retained, a match of at least six nucleotides to both a V gene segment and a J gene segment was required. A rearrangement was called productive if the CDR3 had no stop codons and remained in frame with V and J, and every other rearrangement was called non-productive. CDR3 was defined according to IMGT convention as the region running from the second conserved V-encoded cysteine to the conserved J-encoded phenylalanine. In an earlier analysis of some 550 of the donors, sequences lacking an unambiguous match to a single V gene segment were excluded. An earlier analysis of fewer than 750 of the donors called V segments functional above 56.7% productive rearrangements and segregating when the between-donor standard deviation exceeded 5%. A statistical classification framework was built to diagnose cytomegalovirus status from the catalog of TCR beta chain sequences. In a later analysis, V and J genes were assigned by comparing TCR nucleotide sequences against IMGT/GENE-DB human TR gene sequences. Using the TCRdist pipeline, a later analysis assigned CDR3 sequences along with most-parsimonious VDJ recombination scenarios. In a later analysis, each TCR beta chain was defined by its CDR3 amino acid sequence together with its V-gene family, and reads lacking a unique V-gene family were excluded. In a later analysis, several hundred highly shared, low-generation-probability nucleotide sequences were removed to address suspected cross-contamination and a sequencing artifact. A later analysis calculated a clonal expansion index for each public chain from normalized within-repertoire ranks of inferred template counts. A later analysis computed generation probabilities with a VDJ recombination model fitted to out-of-frame rearrangements, and checked the results against IGoR. Hypergeometric tests were used in a later analysis to score TCR-TCR, TCR-HLA and TCR-CMV co-occurrence, with a repertoire-size bias correction applied to the TCR pairs. In a later analysis, false discovery rates were estimated by permuting HLA or CMV assignments 20 times. In a later analysis, co-occurring TCRs were grouped using DBSCAN, with TCRdist sequence similarity added in when clustering inside HLA-allele-positive subsets. Repertoires with fewer than 30,000 or more than 120,000 public chains, plus five repertoires with anomalous nucleotide sharing, were excluded from co-occurrence clustering. As stored in TCRdb, this immuneACCESS dataset retains in-frame rearrangements with V and J assigned. A fraction of the clones does not appear; measured against another copy, unresolved V genes explain less than half of the discrepancy, and the remainder lacks a known reason. That table furnishes V, J and clone size, whereas the DNA furnished D and trimming. The sample table shows roughly 140,000 clones, and around 79% are seen once. The ten largest clones take up 1.7% of the sample.

The cohort comprised some 700 healthy bone marrow donors. At the time of sampling, every cohort member was nominally healthy, though immune exposures that went unrecorded were likely present. The donor was CMV seronegative and was included in the group of under 450 seronegative cohort members. A peripheral blood sample was collected from each donor, and TCR beta sequencing was performed on peripheral blood mononuclear cells. The Qiagen DNeasy Blood Extraction Kit was used to extract genomic DNA from the blood cell samples. Via the germline V gene (reference sequence), CDR1 is GTSNPN and CDR2 SVGIG. Spanning cysteine to phenylalanine, the CDR3 consists of 14 amino acids. The CDR3 DNA has 42 bases and is translated from base 1. V is cut by 0 bases and J by 3 bases, and the space between the germline ends is 9 bases. Of note for this clone: Its antigen target is currently unknown. No much larger clone exists at a distance of one base, and base qualities are not known.

The sequencing sample was made of PBMCs. The chain couples TRBV30 to TRBJ1-5, with the D gene not confidently named. The clonotype comes from a woman in her 30s in good health and CMV-seronegative. The CDR3 region: CAWSVNSNNQPQHF. The DNA sequence is TGTGCCTGGAGTGTAAACAGTAACAATCAGCCCCAGCATTTT.